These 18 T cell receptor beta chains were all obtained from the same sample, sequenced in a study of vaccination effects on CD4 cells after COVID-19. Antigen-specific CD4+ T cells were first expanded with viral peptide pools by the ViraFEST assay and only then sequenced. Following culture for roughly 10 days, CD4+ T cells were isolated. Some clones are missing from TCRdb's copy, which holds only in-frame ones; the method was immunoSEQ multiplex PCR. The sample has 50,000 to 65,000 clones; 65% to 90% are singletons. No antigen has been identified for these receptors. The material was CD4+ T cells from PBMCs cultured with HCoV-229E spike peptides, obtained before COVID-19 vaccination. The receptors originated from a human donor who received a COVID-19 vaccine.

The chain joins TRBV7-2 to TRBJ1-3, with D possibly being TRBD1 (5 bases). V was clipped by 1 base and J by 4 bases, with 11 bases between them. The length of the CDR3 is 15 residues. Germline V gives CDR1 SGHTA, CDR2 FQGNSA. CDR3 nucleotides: TGTGCCAGCAGCTTAGTATGGGGGGAAGGAAACACCATATATTTT. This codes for CASSLVWGEGNTIYF.

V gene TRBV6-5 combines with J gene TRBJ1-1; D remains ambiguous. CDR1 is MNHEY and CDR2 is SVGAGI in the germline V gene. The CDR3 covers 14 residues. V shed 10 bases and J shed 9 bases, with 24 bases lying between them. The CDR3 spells CAIIGDGSLIKAFF. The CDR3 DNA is TGTGCCATCATTGGAGACGGGAGTTTGATTAAAGCTTTCTTT.

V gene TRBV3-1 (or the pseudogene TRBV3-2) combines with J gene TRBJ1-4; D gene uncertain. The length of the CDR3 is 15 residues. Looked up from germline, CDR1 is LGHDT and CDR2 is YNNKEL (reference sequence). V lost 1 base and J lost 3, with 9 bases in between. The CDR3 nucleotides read TGTGCCAGCAGCCAAGCTCTGAAGGCTAATGAAAAACTGTTTTTT. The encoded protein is CASSQALKANEKLFF.

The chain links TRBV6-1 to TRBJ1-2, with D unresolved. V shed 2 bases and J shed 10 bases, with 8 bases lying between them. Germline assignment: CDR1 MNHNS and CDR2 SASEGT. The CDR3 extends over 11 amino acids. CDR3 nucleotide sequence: TGTGCCAGCAGTGAAATCAGATACTACACCTTC. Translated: CASSEIRYYTF.

The CDR3, as DNA: TGTGCCATCAGTGAATGGGGAAAAGACACCGGGGAGCTGTTTTTT. Translation: CAISEWGKDTGELFF. This chain uses TRBV10-3 with TRBJ2-2, with D unclear. Trimming cost V 3 bases and J 3 bases, with 11 bases left between them. CDR3 length equals 15 residues. In germline, CDR1 is ENHRY, CDR2 SYGVKD.

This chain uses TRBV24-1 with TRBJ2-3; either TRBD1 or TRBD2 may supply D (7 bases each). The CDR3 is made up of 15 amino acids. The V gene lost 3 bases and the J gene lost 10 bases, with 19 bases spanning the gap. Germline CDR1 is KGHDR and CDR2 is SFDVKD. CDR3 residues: CATSDRGGGLRAQYF. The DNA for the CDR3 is TGTGCCACCAGTGATAGGGGAGGGGGCCTTAGGGCGCAGTATTTT.

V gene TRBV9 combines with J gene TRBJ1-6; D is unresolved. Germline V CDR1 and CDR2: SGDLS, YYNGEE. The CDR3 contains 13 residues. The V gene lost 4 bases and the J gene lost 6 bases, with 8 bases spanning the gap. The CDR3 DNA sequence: TGTGCCAGCAGCCCCACCCGTAATTCACCCCTCCACTTT. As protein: CASSPTRNSPLHF.

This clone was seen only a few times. CDR3 in amino acids: CASSLRGSGNTIYF. In nucleotides, the CDR3 is TGTGCCAGCAGCTTAAGGGGCTCTGGAAACACCATATATTTT. The chain recombines TRBV7-2 with TRBJ1-3; D might be TRBD1 (5 bases). The CDR3 is 14 residues long. Deletions cut 2 bases from V and 0 bases from J, with 5 bases between. The germline gives CDR1 SGHTA, CDR2 FQGNSA. Variable domain in full (rest from reference TRBV7-2 and TRBJ1-3): GAGVSQSPSNKVTEKGKDVELRCDPISGHTALYWYRQSLGQGLEFLIYFQGNSAPDKSGLPSDRFSAERTGGSVSTLTIQRTQQEDSAVYLCASSLRGSGNTIYFGEGSWLTVV.

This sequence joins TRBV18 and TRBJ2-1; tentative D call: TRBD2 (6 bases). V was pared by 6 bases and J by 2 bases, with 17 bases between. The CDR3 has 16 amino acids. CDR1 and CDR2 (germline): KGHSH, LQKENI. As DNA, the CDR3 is TGTGCCAGCTCTCTATTAGCGGAGAGAGCCTACAATGAGCAGTTCTTC. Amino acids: CASSLLAERAYNEQFF.

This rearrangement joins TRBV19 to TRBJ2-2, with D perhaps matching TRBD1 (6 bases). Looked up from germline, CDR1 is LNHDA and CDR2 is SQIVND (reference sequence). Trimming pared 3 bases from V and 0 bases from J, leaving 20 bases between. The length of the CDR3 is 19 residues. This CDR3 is CASSIWWDNIPSNTGELFF. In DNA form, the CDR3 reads TGTGCCAGTAGTATCTGGTGGGACAACATTCCCTCGAACACCGGGGAGCTGTTTTTT. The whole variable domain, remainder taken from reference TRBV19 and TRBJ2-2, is DGGITQSPKYLFRKEGQNVTLSCEQNLNHDAMYWYRQDPGQGLRLIYYSQIVNDFQKGDIAEGYSVSREKKESFPLTVTSAQKNPTAFYLCASSIWWDNIPSNTGELFFGEGSRLTVL.

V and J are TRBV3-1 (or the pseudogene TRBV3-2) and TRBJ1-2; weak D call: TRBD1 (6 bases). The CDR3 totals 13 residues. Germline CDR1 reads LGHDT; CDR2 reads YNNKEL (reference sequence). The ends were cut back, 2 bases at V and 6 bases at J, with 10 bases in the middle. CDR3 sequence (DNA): TGTGCCAGCAGCCAACAAGGGGGTCATGGCTACACCTTC. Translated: CASSQQGGHGYTF.

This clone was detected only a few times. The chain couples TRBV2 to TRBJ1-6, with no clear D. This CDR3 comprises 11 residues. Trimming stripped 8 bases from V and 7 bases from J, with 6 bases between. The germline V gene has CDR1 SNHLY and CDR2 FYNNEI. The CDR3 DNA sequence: TGTGCCAGCGCACGCAATTCACCCCTCCACTTT. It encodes CASARNSPLHF.

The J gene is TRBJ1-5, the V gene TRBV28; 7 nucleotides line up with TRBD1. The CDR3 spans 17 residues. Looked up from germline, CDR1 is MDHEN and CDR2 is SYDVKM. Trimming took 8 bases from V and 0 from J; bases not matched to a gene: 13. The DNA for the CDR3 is TGTGCCAGCTCCACAAGGGGGCAGGGGGGTAGCAATCAGCCCCAGCATTTT. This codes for CASSTRGQGGSNQPQHF.

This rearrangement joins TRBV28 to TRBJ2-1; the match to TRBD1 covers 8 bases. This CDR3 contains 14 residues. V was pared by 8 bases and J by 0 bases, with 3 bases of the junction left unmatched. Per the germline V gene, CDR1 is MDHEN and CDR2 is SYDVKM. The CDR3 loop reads CASLTGGSYNEQFF. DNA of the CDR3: TGTGCCAGCCTAACAGGGGGCTCCTACAATGAGCAGTTCTTC.

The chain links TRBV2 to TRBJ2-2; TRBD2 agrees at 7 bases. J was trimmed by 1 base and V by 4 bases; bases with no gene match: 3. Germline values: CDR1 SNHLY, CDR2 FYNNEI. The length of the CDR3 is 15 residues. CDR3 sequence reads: CASSVAGVNTGELFF. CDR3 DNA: TGTGCCAGCAGTGTCGCGGGGGTGAACACCGGGGAGCTGTTTTTT.

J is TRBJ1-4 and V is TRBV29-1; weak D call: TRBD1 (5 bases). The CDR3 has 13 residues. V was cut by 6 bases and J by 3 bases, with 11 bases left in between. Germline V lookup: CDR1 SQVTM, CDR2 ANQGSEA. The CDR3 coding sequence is TGCAGCGTAGCTGACAGTCCTAATGAAAAACTGTTTTTT. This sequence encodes CSVADSPNEKLFF. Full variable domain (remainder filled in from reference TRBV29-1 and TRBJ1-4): SAVISQKPSRDICQRGTSLTIQCQVDSQVTMMFWYRQQPGQSLTLIATANQGSEATYESGFVIDKFPISRPNLTFSTLTVSNMSPEDSSIYLCSVADSPNEKLFFGSGTQLSVL.

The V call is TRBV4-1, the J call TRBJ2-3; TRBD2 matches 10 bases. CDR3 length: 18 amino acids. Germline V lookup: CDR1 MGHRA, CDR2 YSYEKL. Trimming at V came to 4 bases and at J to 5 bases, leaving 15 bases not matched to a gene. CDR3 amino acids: CASSPLQAGTSARDTQYF. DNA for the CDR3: TGCGCCAGCAGCCCGTTACAGGCCGGGACTAGCGCGAGAGATACGCAGTATTTT.

The CDR3, as DNA: TGTGCCAGCAGTGAATTTGGGTTGGGACGGGAGAGAGAAAAACTGTTTTTT. Its translation is CASSEFGLGREREKLFF. The chain joins TRBV6-1 to TRBJ1-4, with D possibly being TRBD1 (5 bases). Germline assignment: CDR1 MNHNS and CDR2 SASEGT. Trimming took 2 bases from V and 8 from J, leaving 21 bases between them. CDR3 length: 17 residues.